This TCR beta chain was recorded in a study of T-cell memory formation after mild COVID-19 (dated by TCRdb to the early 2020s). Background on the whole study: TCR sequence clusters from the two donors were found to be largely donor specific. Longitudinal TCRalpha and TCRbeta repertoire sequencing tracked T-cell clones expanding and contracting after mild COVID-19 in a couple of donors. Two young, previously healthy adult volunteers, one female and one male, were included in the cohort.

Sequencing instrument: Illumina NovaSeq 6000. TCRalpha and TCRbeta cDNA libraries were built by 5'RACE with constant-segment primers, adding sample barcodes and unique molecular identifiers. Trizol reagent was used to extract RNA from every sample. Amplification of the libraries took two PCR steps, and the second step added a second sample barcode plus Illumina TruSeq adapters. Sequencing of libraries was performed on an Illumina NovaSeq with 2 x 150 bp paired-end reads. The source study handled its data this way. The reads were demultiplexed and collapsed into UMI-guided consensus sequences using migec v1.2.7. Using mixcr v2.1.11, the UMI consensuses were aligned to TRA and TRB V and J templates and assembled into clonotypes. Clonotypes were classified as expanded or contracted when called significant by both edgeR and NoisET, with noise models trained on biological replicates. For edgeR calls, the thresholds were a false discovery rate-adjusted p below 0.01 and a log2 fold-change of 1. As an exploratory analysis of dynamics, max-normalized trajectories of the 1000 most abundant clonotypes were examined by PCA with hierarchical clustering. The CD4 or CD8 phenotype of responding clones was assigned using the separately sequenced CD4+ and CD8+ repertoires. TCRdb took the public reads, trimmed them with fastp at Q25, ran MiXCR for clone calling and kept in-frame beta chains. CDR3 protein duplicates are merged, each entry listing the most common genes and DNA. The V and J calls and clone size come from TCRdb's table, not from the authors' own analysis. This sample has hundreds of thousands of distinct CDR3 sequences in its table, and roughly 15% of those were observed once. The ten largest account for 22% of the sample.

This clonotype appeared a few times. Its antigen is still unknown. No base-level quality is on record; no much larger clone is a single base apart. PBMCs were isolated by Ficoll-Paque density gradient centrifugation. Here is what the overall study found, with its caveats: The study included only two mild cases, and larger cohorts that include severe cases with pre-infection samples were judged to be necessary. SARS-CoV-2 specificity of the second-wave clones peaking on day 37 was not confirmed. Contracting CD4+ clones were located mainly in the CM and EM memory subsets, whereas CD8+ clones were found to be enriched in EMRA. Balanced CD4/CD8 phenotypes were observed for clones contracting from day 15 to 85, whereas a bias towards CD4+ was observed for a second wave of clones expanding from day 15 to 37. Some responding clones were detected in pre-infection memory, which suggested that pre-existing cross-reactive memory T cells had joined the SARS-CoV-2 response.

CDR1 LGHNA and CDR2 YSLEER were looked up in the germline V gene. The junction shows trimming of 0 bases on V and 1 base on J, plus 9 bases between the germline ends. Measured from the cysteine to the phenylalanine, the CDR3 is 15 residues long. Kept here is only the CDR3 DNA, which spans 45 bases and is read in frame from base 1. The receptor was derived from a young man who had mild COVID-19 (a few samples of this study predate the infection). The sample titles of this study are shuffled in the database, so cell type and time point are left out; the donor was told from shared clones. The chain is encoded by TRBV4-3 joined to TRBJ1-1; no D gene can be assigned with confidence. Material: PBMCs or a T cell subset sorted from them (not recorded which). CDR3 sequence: CASSQDIWQNTEAFF. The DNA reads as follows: TGCGCCAGCAGCCAAGATATATGGCAGAACACTGAAGCTTTCTTT.